The next 20 T cell receptor beta chains were all read from a single sample in a study of blood T cell repertoires in COVID-19. Repertoires were generated with immunoSEQ multiplex PCR, while TCRdb's copy carries only in-frame clones and drops some. The sample lists some 70,000 clones, approximately 85% occurring once. The sequencing sample was made of peripheral blood. Receptors were obtained from an elderly man with acute or convalescent COVID-19.

The chain combines TRBV5-8 with TRBJ2-1, with TRBD1 identical over 7 bases. CDR3 length equals 14 residues. CDR1 and CDR2 from the germline V gene are SGHTS and YDEGEE. V trimming: 7 bases; J trimming: 6 bases; junction bases outside the gene matches: 10. Written as DNA, the CDR3 is TGTGCCAGCTTCGTTTACAGGGGCGGCAATGAGCAGTTCTTC. This codes for CASFVYRGGNEQFF. The complete variable domain, with remaining parts taken from reference TRBV5-8 and TRBJ2-1, reads EAGVTQSPTHLIKTRGQQATLRCSPISGHTSVYWYQQALGLGLQFLLWYDEGEERNRGNFPPRFSGRQFPNYSSELNVNALELEDSALYLCASFVYRGGNEQFFGPGTRLTVL.

The rearrangement joins TRBV15 to TRBJ1-3, with 8 bases lining up with TRBD1. Per the germline V gene, CDR1 is LNHNV and CDR2 is YYDKDF (reference sequence). The CDR3 loop spans 16 amino acids. The J segment lost 0 bases and the V segment lost 4 bases, leaving 5 bases of the junction unmatched. This CDR3 reads CATSTGQGLSGNTIYF. Here the CDR3 DNA reads TGTGCCACCAGCACAGGACAGGGACTCTCTGGAAACACCATATATTTT.

This clone was found once. This chain connects TRBV28 to TRBJ2-1; 8 bases fit TRBD1. Germline V lookup: CDR1 MDHEN, CDR2 SYDVKM. There are 14 residues in the CDR3. J was trimmed by 4 bases and V by 3 bases; bases with no gene match: 2. CDR3 nucleotide sequence: TGTGCCAGCAGTTTGGGGGACAGGTACAATGAGCAGTTCTTC. It encodes CASSLGDRYNEQFF.

This chain links TRBV11-2 with TRBJ1-4; unclear D gene. V lost 3 bases and J 4 bases, leaving 6 bases between the germline ends. Germline lookup yields CDR1 SGHAT and CDR2 FQNNGV. The length of the CDR3 is 13 residues. CDR3 sequence: CASSLGYNEKLFF. CDR3 nucleotides: TGTGCCAGCAGCTTGGGCTATAATGAAAAACTGTTTTTT.

This clone was counted only a few times. The rearrangement uses TRBV5-4 and TRBJ1-3, with D possibly being TRBD1 (5 bases). The CDR3 is 14 residues long. Germline V lookup: CDR1 SGHNT, CDR2 YYREEE (reference sequence). V shed 0 bases and J shed 8 bases, with 12 bases lying between them. The CDR3 DNA reads as TGTGCCAGCAGCTTGGCCGGCAGGGTAGACACCATATATTTT. Translated, it gives CASSLAGRVDTIYF.

This clone was picked up a small number of times. CDR3 in amino acids: CASSLTSGSHIQYF. The CDR3 DNA reads TGTGCCAGCAGCCTTACTAGCGGGAGCCACATTCAGTACTTC. The chain combines TRBV7-2 with TRBJ2-4; 11 bases are a match to TRBD2. CDR3 length: 14 residues. V was pared by 5 bases and J by 8 bases, with 5 bases of the junction left unmatched. Germline V lookup: CDR1 SGHTA, CDR2 FQGNSA.

V gene TRBV19 combines with J gene TRBJ1-3; 11 positions match TRBD1. This CDR3 has 15 amino acids. With 5 bases clipped from V and 7 bases from J, the junction kept 7 bases outside the gene matches. Per the germline V gene, CDR1 is LNHDA and CDR2 is SQIVND (reference sequence). In DNA, the CDR3 is TGTGCCAGTAGTGCGGGACAGGGGGTAATGAACACCATATATTTT. Translating gives CASSAGQGVMNTIYF.

This chain links TRBV30 with TRBJ1-6, with a possible D match to TRBD1 (5 bases). Germline CDR1 reads GTSNPN; CDR2 reads SVGIG (reference sequence). Trimming shortened V by 2 bases and J by 5 bases, and 13 bases separated the two germline ends. This CDR3 spans 15 amino acids. CDR3 coding DNA: TGTGCCTGGAGTCTCACCGACAGAGATAATTCACCCCTCCACTTT. It codes for CAWSLTDRDNSPLHF.

This sequence joins TRBV4-2 and TRBJ2-3; TRBD1 matches 8 bases. The trim removed 4 bases at V and 4 bases at J, leaving 10 bases unmatched. The CDR3 runs to 16 residues. Per the germline V gene, CDR1 is LGHNA and CDR2 is YNFKEQ. This CDR3 reads CASSRGQGILPDTQYF. DNA of the CDR3: TGTGCCAGCAGCCGTGGACAGGGAATTTTACCAGATACGCAGTATTTT.

This clone occurred once. The chain links TRBV9 to TRBJ2-1; 16 nucleotides align to TRBD2. This CDR3 is built from 17 residues. Germline loops: CDR1 SGDLS, CDR2 YYNGEE. Trimming took 3 bases from V and 5 from J; bases not matched to a gene: 5. Here the CDR3 DNA reads TGTGCCAGCAGCGCGGGACTAGCGGGAGGGATGGACAATGAGCAGTTCTTC. This codes for CASSAGLAGGMDNEQFF.

The chain is built from TRBV5-1 and TRBJ2-1; TRBD2 agrees at 13 bases. From germline, CDR1 is SGHRS and CDR2 YFSETQ. Trimming at V came to 6 bases and at J to 5 bases, leaving 8 bases not matched to a gene. This CDR3 contains 16 residues. CDR3: CASTRGTSGAHNEQFF. CDR3 DNA sequence: TGCGCCAGCACCCGGGGGACTAGCGGGGCCCACAATGAGCAGTTCTTC.

This clone occurred a few times. The chain recombines TRBV19 with TRBJ2-7; D may be TRBD1 (5 bases). Germline V gives CDR1 LNHDA, CDR2 SQIVND (reference sequence). Trimming left V 1 base short and J 4 bases short, with 11 bases between. CDR3 length equals 14 residues. The CDR3 protein is CASSIAGLSYEQYF. The CDR3 DNA reads as TGTGCCAGTAGTATAGCAGGGCTCTCTTACGAGCAGTACTTC.

This clone is a singleton in its sample. The rearrangement uses TRBV7-9 and TRBJ2-5; D is perhaps TRBD1 (5 bases). The CDR3 has 12 amino acids. Trimming removed 5 bases at V and 4 bases at J, with 8 bases between. Germline-derived CDR1 and CDR2 are SEHNR and FQNEAQ (reference sequence). The CDR3, as DNA: TGTGCCAGCAGCAACCAGGGAGAGACCCAGTACTTC. Protein: CASSNQGETQYF.

The chain is built from TRBV3-1 (or the pseudogene TRBV3-2) and TRBJ1-2, with TRBD1 identical over 7 bases. V shed 3 bases, J shed 4 bases, and the junction held 8 bases outside the gene matches. Germline lookup yields CDR1 LGHDT and CDR2 YNNKEL (reference sequence). The CDR3 has 15 amino acids. This CDR3 reads CASSHTDRVGYGYTF. The CDR3 DNA is TGTGCCAGCAGCCACACAGACAGGGTTGGCTATGGCTACACCTTC.

This chain links TRBV3-1 (or the pseudogene TRBV3-2) with TRBJ1-5; D gene ambiguous. This CDR3 is 13 amino acids long. Germline V CDR1 and CDR2: LGHDT, YNNKEL (reference sequence). Deletions cut 2 bases from V and 3 bases from J, with 5 bases between. CDR3 nucleotide sequence: TGTGCCAGCAGCCAACAGATCAATCAGCCCCAGCATTTT. This gives the protein CASSQQINQPQHF.

The chain couples TRBV3-1 (or the pseudogene TRBV3-2) to TRBJ1-1; D perhaps matches TRBD1 (6 bases). CDR3 length equals 15 residues. V dropped 3 bases and J dropped 6 bases, with 17 bases sitting between them. Germline values: CDR1 LGHDT, CDR2 YNNKEL (reference sequence). CDR3 nucleotides: TGTGCCAGCAGCCACTGGGGGGGCTCATCCTCTGAAGCTTTCTTT. This gives the protein CASSHWGGSSSEAFF.

J is TRBJ1-2 and V is TRBV12-5; D is possibly TRBD1 (6 bases). The V gene lost 3 bases and the J gene lost 1 base, with 6 bases spanning the gap. The length of the CDR3 is 13 residues. Per germline, CDR1 LGHNT and CDR2 FRNRAP. The CDR3, as DNA: TGTGCTAGTGGTTTACAGGGTAACTATGGCTACACCTTC. It codes for CASGLQGNYGYTF.

This clone has only one observation. The rearrangement joins TRBV7-6 to TRBJ1-1; TRBD1 is a possible D gene (6 bases). Germline loops: CDR1 SGHVS, CDR2 FNYEAQ. The CDR3 runs to 13 residues. Trimming removed 2 bases from V and 6 bases from J, with 10 bases in between. DNA for the CDR3: TGTGCCAGCAGCTTATACAGGGCACCTGAAGCTTTCTTT. Its translation: CASSLYRAPEAFF.

This chain uses TRBV5-5 with TRBJ2-3; 10 positions match TRBD2. The CDR3 runs 17 residues. Germline-derived CDR1 and CDR2 are SGHKS and YYEKEE (reference sequence). Trimming at V came to 0 bases and at J to 4 bases, leaving 8 bases not matched to a gene. DNA of the CDR3: TGTGCCAGCAGCTTGGGGCGGGGTAGCGGGAGGTCAGATACGCAGTATTTT. Protein product: CASSLGRGSGRSDTQYF. The variable domain in full, with the rest retrieved from reference TRBV5-5 and TRBJ2-3, is DAGVTQSPTHLIKTRGQQVTLRCSPISGHKSVSWYQQVLGQGPQFIFQYYEKEERGRGNFPDRFSARQFPNYSSELNVNALLLGDSALYLCASSLGRGSGRSDTQYFGPGTRLTVL.

The chain has TRBV12-3 or TRBV12-4 and TRBJ1-1; D might be TRBD1 (6 bases). The CDR3 contains 13 residues. V shed 5 bases and J shed 1 base, with 8 bases lying between them. CDR3 nucleotide sequence: TGTGCCAGCAGTCCCAGGGGGAACACTGAAGCTTTCTTT. It translates to CASSPRGNTEAFF.